This T cell receptor beta chain stems from a study of T cell responses to AZD1222 COVID-19 vaccine. Method: immunoSEQ multiplex PCR; TCRdb's copy keeps in-frame clones and lacks some. The sample consists of approximately 100,000 clones, 87% of them appearing once. With V trimmed by 5 bases and J by 8 bases, 11 bases remained unmatched. Germline CDR1 reads LNHDA; CDR2 reads SQIVND (reference sequence). The CDR3 runs to 15 residues. The rearrangement links TRBV19 to TRBJ1-4; TRBD1 matches 7 bases. The starting material was peripheral blood, obtained on day 0 of AZD1222 vaccination. The receptor was isolated from an adult in good health. CDR3 nucleotides: TGTGCCAGTAGTCCCCCGACAGGGTTTGAAGAAAAACTGTTTTTT. Encoded protein: CASSPPTGFEEKLFF.